This paragraph covers one T cell receptor (beta chain) sequence. Trimming pared 6 bases from V and 3 bases from J, leaving 14 bases between. CDR1 is KGHSH and CDR2 is LQKENI in the germline V gene. The CDR3 runs to 15 residues. This sample stems from a study of shared clonotypes between healthy human individuals. The method was immunoSEQ multiplex PCR; TCRdb's version includes in-frame clones alone and lacks a portion of them. The sample has 950,000 to 1,300,000 clones, roughly 80% seen once. Sequencing used memory CD4+ T cells sorted from blood. Specified subset: CD45RA-negative fraction. The chain couples TRBV18 to TRBJ2-2, with unresolved D. The clonotype originates from a man younger than 35 in good health. CDR3 protein: CASSPGSAYTGELFF. In nucleotides, the CDR3 is TGTGCCAGCTCTCCTGGTTCGGCCTACACCGGGGAGCTGTTTTTT.